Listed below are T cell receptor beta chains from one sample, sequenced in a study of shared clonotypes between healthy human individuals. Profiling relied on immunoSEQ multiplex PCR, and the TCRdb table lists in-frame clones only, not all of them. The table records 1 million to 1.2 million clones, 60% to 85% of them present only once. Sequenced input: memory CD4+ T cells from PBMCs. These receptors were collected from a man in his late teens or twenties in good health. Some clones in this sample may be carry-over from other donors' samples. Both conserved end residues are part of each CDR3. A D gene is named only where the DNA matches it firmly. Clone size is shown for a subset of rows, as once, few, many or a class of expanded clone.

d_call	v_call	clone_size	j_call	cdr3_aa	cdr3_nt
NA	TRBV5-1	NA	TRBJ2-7	CASSYDRDINF	TGCGCCAGCAGTTATGACCGGGACATCAACTTC
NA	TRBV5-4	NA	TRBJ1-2	CASSLEAGGTGYTF	TGTGCCAGCAGCTTGGAGGCAGGTGGAACTGGCTACACCTTC
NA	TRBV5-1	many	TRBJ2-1	CASAEGGLNEQFF	TGCGCCAGCGCGGAGGGTGGTTTGAATGAGCAGTTCTTC
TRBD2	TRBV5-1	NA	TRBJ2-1	CASSRLAEIYNEQFF	TGCGCCAGCAGCCGGCTAGCGGAGATCTACAATGAGCAGTTCTTC
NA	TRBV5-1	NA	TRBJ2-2	CASSPGTFTGELFF	TGCGCCAGCAGCCCCGGGACTTTCACCGGGGAGCTGTTTTTT
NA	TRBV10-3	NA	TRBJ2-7	CAISSEGIEQYF	TGTGCCATCAGTTCAGAGGGTATTGAGCAGTACTTC
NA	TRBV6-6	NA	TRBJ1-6	CASSYGGHSPLHF	TGTGCCAGCAGTTACGGCGGACATTCACCCCTCCACTTT
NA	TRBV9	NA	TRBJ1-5	CASSVDTNNQPQHF	TGTGCCAGCAGCGTAGACACGAACAATCAGCCCCAGCATTTT
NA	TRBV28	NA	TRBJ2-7	CASSLYRVYEQYF	TGTGCCAGCAGTTTATACAGGGTCTACGAGCAGTACTTC
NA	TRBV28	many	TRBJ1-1	CASSLALAQATEAFF	TGTGCCAGCAGTTTGGCCCTGGCCCAGGCCACTGAAGCTTTCTTT
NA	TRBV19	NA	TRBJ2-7	CASSIRVSPSYEQYF	TGTGCCAGTAGTATAAGGGTCAGTCCTTCCTACGAGCAGTACTTC
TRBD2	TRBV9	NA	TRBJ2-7	CASSVGLAVDYEQYF	TGTGCCAGCAGCGTAGGACTAGCGGTTGACTACGAGCAGTACTTC
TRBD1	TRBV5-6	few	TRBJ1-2	CASSATGGYGYTF	TGTGCCAGCAGCGCGACAGGGGGCTATGGCTACACCTTC
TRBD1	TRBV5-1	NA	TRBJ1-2	CASRPNAGTVRYTF	TGCGCCAGCAGACCGAACGCAGGGACAGTGAGATACACCTTC
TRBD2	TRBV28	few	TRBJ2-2	CASSLGGGGLAGHTGELFF	TGTGCCAGCAGTTTAGGAGGTGGGGGACTAGCGGGCCACACCGGGGAGCTGTTTTTT
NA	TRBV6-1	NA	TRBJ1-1	CASSALMGLSEAFF	TGTGCCAGCAGTGCCCTTATGGGGCTTTCTGAAGCTTTCTTT
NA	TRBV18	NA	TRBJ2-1	CASSRDQHGNEQFF	TGTGCCAGCTCACGGGACCAACACGGGAATGAGCAGTTCTTC
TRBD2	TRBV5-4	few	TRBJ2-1	CASSLVLAGAYNEQFF	TGTGCCAGCAGCTTGGTGCTAGCGGGAGCGTACAATGAGCAGTTCTTC
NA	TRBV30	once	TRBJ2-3	CAWSSINTQYF	TGTGCCTGGAGCAGTATAAATACGCAGTATTTT
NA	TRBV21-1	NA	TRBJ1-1	CANSSRGTTEAFF	TGTGCCAACTCGTCACGGGGGACCACTGAAGCTTTCTTT
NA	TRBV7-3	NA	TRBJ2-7	CASSLFPGGGYEQYF	TGTGCCAGCAGCTTATTCCCGGGGGGCGGCTACGAGCAGTACTTC
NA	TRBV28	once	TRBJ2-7	CASSLITEQYF	TGTGCCAGCAGTTTAATAACCGAGCAGTACTTC
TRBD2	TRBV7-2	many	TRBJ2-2	CASSLGLAGFTGELFF	TGTGCCAGCAGCCTAGGACTAGCGGGATTTACCGGGGAGCTGTTTTTT
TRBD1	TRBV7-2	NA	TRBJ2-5	CASSRDRGRETQYF	TGTGCCAGCAGCCGGGACAGAGGGAGAGAGACCCAGTACTTC
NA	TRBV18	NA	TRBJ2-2	CASSPLEGRELFF	TGTGCCAGCTCACCACTTGAGGGCCGGGAGCTGTTTTTT
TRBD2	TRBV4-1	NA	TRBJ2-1	CASRIRKGTSGSRRNEQFF	TGCGCCAGCCGCATAAGAAAGGGGACTAGCGGGAGCCGGCGCAATGAGCAGTTCTTC